Detailed here is one T cell receptor beta chain. Its matching antigen is unknown. The record originates from a study of OX40 agonist ivuxolimab in advanced cancers. Study-wide context: Head and neck, renal cell, melanoma or hepatocellular carcinoma were the cancers that dose-escalation patients had.

Assay: immunoSEQ multiplex PCR; the TCRdb copy retains only in-frame clones and omits some. Here the sample spans roughly 30,000 clones, roughly 80% being singletons. Study results and limitations: Expanded clones belonging to CD8+ T cells outnumbered, on average, those of CD4+.

CDR3 length: 18 amino acids. Germline CDR1 LGHNA, CDR2 YSLEER. After removal of 0 bases from V and 0 bases from J, the junction contained 6 bases not matched to a gene. This specimen was CD4+ or CD8+ T cells sorted from blood, taken in a trial of the OX40 agonist ivuxolimab. This sequence originates from an adult with an advanced solid tumor such as melanoma, head and neck, liver or kidney cancer. V gene TRBV4-3 combines with J gene TRBJ2-3; 10 bases align to TRBD2. CDR3 sequence (DNA): TGCGCCAGCAGCCAAGATAGGGCTAGCGGGAGTAGCACAGATACGCAGTATTTT. Its translation: CASSQDRASGSSTDTQYF.